This TCR beta chain stems from a study of regulatory T cells in long-lasting Graves disease. Study-wide findings and caveats: Sharing of public clonotypes was greater in persistent patients (approximately 2,700) than in new patients (approximately 940).

Assembly of TCR beta libraries relied on iRepertoire HTBI primers together with Arm-PCR of CDR3 regions. Each CDR3 protein is one row after TCRdb ran MiXCR on the multiplex PCR reads. The table has roughly 500,000 distinct CDR3 sequences, about 14% seen once. Germline CDR1 reads KGHDR; CDR2 reads SFDVKD. J was trimmed by 1 base and V by 5 bases; bases with no gene match: 8. This CDR3 region has 16 residues. This clonotype was seen more than once but under ten times. Antigen: not known. Time point specified: newly diagnosed GD, antithyroid drugs for less than 3 months. From PBMCs, RNA was extracted and then used to make the TCR library. The sample was also reused in another study, on T cells in Graves' hyperthyroidism and ophthalmopathy. Turning to that study: A first-round RT-PCR of the TCR CDR3 used the HTBI primer set.

The source material was peripheral blood mononuclear cells (PBMCs), sampled at new diagnosis, from a patient treated with antithyroid drugs. The sequence was obtained from a woman aged 50 to 65 with Graves disease. The rearrangement uses TRBV24-1 and TRBJ2-5; 8 nucleotides align to TRBD1. CDR3 residues: CATSGNQGAFQETQYF. CDR3 sequence (DNA): TGTGCCACCAGTGGTAACCAGGGGGCTTTCCAAGAGACCCAGTACTTC.